This entry concerns a single TCR beta chain. Its antigen is as yet unknown. CDR3 size: 15 residues. CDR1 SGHTA and CDR2 FQGNSA come from the germline V gene. V lost 5 bases to trimming and J lost 1 base, with 15 bases between them. This sample stems from a study of persistence of HIV-infected CD4 T cells. About the research overall: Up to about 180 mL blood was drawn at multiple time points; a couple of donors had single-time leukapheresis.

The libraries were made with immunoSEQ version 4 in survey mode. Profiled with immunoSEQ multiplex PCR; TCRdb holds only in-frame clones, not every one. Of 25,000 to 35,000 clones detected, approximately 85% appear once; the ten largest clones hold roughly 0.9%. Stimulation used 10 ug/mL lysate from CMV-infected fibroblasts. Memory cells lacking CD40L and CD69 with high CD45RO were sorted. These HIV-1-infected adults initiated suppressive ART in chronic infection. The clonotype originates from an adult man with HIV who was CMV-seropositive. The specimen was CD4+ T cells sorted from PBMCs after roughly 20-hour stimulation, collected from a patient who received antiretroviral therapy. The J gene is TRBJ2-7, the V gene TRBV7-2; D unresolved. CDR3 protein: CASSPRPFGSYEQYF. In DNA form, the CDR3 reads TGTGCCAGCAGCCCTAGACCCTTTGGTTCCTACGAGCAGTACTTC.